This record concerns one T cell receptor (beta chain) sequence. Antigen: not known. V was pared by 5 bases and J by 4 bases, with 20 bases between. The CDR3 spans 16 residues. Germline CDR1 reads MNHEY; CDR2 reads SMNVEV (reference sequence). The assay was immunoSEQ multiplex PCR, and TCRdb's table has in-frame clones only and misses some. Of approximately 140,000 clones listed, around 87% are singletons. These data come from a study of cytomegalovirus exposure and HLA in healthy donors. Study as a whole: A subsequent analysis stated that the 120 or so validation repertoires were run on the same platform as the approximately 710 first-cohort repertoires. Study-level points and caveats: In vitro work confirmed that a few CMV-associated chains recognize CMV antigens. Many donors carried some public TCRs, although rarity characterized most TCR sequences.

What was sequenced was PBMCs. The chain uses TRBV27 and TRBJ1-2; D possibly corresponds to TRBD1 (6 bases). The clonotype originates from a man aged 18-30 years in good health and CMV-seropositive. The CDR3 DNA follows: TGTGCCAGCAGTCCCAACGCGGGGGGGGCGCTCTATGGCTACACCTTC. It encodes CASSPNAGGALYGYTF.